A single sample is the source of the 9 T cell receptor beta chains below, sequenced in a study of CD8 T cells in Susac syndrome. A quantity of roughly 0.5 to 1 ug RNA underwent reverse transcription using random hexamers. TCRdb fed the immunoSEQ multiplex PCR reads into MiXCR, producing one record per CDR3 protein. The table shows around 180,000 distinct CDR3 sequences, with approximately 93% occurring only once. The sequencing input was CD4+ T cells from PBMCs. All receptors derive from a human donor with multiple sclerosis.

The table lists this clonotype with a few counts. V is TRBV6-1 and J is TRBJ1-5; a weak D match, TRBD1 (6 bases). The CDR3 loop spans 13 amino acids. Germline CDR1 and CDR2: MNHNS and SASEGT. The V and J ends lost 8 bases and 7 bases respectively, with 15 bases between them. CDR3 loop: CASSPGAGQPQHF. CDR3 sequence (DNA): TGTGCCAGCTCTCCGGGGGCAGGGCAGCCCCAGCATTTT.

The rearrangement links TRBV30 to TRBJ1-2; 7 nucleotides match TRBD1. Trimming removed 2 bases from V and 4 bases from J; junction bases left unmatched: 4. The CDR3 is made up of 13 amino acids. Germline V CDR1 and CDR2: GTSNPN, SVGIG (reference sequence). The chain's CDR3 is CAWSFGQVYGYTF. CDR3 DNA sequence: TGTGCCTGGAGTTTCGGACAGGTCTATGGCTACACCTTC.

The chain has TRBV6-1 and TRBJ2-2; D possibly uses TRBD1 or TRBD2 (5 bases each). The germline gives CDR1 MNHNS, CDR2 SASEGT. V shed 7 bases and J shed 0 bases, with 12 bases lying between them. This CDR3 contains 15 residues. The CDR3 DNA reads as TGTGCCAGCACCCCCGGGGCCGCGAACACCGGGGAGCTGTTTTTT. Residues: CASTPGAANTGELFF.

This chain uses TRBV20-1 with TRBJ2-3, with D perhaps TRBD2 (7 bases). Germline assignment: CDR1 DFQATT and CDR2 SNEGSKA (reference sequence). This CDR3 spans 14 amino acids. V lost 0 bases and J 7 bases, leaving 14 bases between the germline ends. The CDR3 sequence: CSARDGRGAYTQYF. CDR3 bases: TGCAGTGCTAGAGATGGTCGGGGGGCCTATACGCAGTATTTT.

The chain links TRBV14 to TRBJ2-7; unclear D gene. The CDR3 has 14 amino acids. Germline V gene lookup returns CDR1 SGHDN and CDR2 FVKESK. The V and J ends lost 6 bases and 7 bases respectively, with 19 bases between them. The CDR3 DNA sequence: TGTGCCAGCAGTTCCGTTCCCATCCTCGGGGAGCAGTACTTC. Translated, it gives CASSSVPILGEQYF.

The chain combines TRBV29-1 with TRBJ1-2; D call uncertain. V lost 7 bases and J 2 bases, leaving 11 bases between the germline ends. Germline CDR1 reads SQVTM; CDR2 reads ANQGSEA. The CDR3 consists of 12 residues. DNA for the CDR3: TGCAGCGGAAATACACAGAACTATGGCTACACCTTC. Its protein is CSGNTQNYGYTF.

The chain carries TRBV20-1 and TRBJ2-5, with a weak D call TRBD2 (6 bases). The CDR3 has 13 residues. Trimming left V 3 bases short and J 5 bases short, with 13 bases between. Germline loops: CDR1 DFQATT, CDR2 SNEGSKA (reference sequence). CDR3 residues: CSASSEGLETQYF. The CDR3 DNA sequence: TGCAGTGCTAGTTCGGAGGGCCTGGAGACCCAGTACTTC.

The chain's CDR3 is CASGEQATNEKLFF. The CDR3 nucleotides are TGTGCCAGCGGGGAACAGGCAACTAATGAAAAACTGTTTTTT. The J gene is TRBJ1-4, the V gene TRBV12-3 or TRBV12-4; tentative D call: TRBD1 (5 bases). The CDR3 spans 14 residues. Trimming took 8 bases from V and 0 from J, leaving 10 bases between them.

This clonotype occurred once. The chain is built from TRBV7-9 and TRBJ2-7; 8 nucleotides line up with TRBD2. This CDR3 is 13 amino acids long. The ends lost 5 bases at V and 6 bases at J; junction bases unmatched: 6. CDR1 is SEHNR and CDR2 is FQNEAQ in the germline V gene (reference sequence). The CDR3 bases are TGTGCCAGCAGCCGCACGGGGGGGGCCGAGCAGTACTTC. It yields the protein CASSRTGGAEQYF.